The 18 T cell receptor beta chains below all came from one sample that was sequenced in a study of beta chain features in type 1 diabetes. Investigators reverse transcribed all isolated RNA, so they sequenced expressed TCRB transcripts. Using immunoSEQ multiplex PCR, the repertoire was profiled, and TCRdb retains in-frame clones only, with some absent. The data contain around 340,000 clones, 8% of them singletons. Sequences were obtained from central memory CD4+ T cells from blood. These receptors were taken from a woman between 18 and 29 years old in good health.

A few counts support this clone. The chain links TRBV21-1 to TRBJ1-3; the table calls TRBD1, which could not be checked here. TRBV21-1 has pseudogene status. There are 17 residues in the CDR3. CDR3 bases: TGTGCCAGCAGCAAAGGTGGACAGGGGATTTCTGGAAACACCATATATTTT. Residues: CASSKGGQGISGNTIYF.

J is TRBJ2-5 and V is TRBV4-1; D could derive from TRBD1 or TRBD2 (5 bases each). Trimming took off 1 base at V and 2 bases at J, with 11 bases between the two ends. The CDR3 loop spans 15 amino acids. Per germline, CDR1 MGHRA and CDR2 YSYEKL. In nucleotides, the CDR3 is TGCGCCAGCAGCCAAGTTGAGGGACGGCAAGAGACCCAGTACTTC. Its translation is CASSQVEGRQETQYF.

This clone has a handful of counts. The chain has TRBV7-9 and TRBJ2-7, with D perhaps matching TRBD1 (5 bases). Germline CDR1 reads SEHNR; CDR2 reads FQNEAQ (reference sequence). CDR3 length: 14 residues. Trimming cost V 6 bases and J 0 bases, with 12 bases left between them. The CDR3 nucleotides read TGTGCCAGCAGTTTGGACACGCACTCCTACGAGCAGTACTTC. It translates to CASSLDTHSYEQYF. The full variable domain, in which reference TRBV7-9 and TRBJ2-7 provide the parts outside the CDR3, is DTGVSQNPRHKITKRGQNVTFRCDPISEHNRLYWYRQTLGQGPEFLTYFQNEAQLEKSRLLSDRFSAERPKGSFSTLEIQRTEQGDSAMYLCASSLDTHSYEQYFGPGTRLTVT.

The table lists this clone with a few counts. CDR3 coding DNA: TGTGCCAGCAGCTTGGACTCTTACACCGGGGAGCTGTTTTTT. Translating it yields CASSLDSYTGELFF. The chain employs TRBV11-2 and TRBJ2-2, with a possible D match to TRBD2 (5 bases). The germline V and J ends were trimmed by 3 bases and 3 bases, with 8 bases remaining between them. The CDR3 totals 14 residues. The germline V gene encodes CDR1 SGHAT and CDR2 FQNNGV.

This clone appeared a few times. V gene TRBV2 combines with J gene TRBJ2-2; 12 nucleotides align to TRBD2. After removal of 5 bases from V and 3 bases from J, the junction contained 4 bases not matched to a gene. The CDR3 contains 16 residues. Germline values: CDR1 SNHLY, CDR2 FYNNEI. The CDR3 sequence: CASSPRLAGDTGELFF. The CDR3 nucleotides are TGTGCCAGCAGTCCTAGACTAGCGGGGGACACCGGGGAGCTGTTTTTT.

This clone was seen only a few times. V is TRBV11-2 and J is TRBJ2-1; D not certain. Between the trimmed V and J ends, which lost 2 bases and 2 bases, there was a span of 7 bases. The CDR3 loop spans 14 amino acids. The germline gives CDR1 SGHAT, CDR2 FQNNGV. CDR3 sequence: CASSLRDTYNEQFF. The CDR3 DNA reads as TGTGCCAGCAGCTTAAGGGATACCTACAATGAGCAGTTCTTC.

This clone was counted at least ten times. The rearrangement joins TRBV23-1 to TRBJ2-7; no reliable D call. TRBV23-1 is an ORF for which the function is uncertain. The CDR3 extends over 13 amino acids. The V and J ends lost 5 bases and 0 bases respectively, with 8 bases between them. Written as DNA, the CDR3 is TGCGCCAGCAGTAACGACCCCTCCTACGAGCAGTACTTC. Amino acids: CASSNDPSYEQYF.

This clone was counted between two and nine times. This sequence joins TRBV14 and TRBJ2-3, with 7 bases that match TRBD1. CDR1 SGHDN and CDR2 FVKESK come from the germline V gene. The junction had 7 bases not matched to a gene; V was cut back by 5 bases and J by 8 bases. The CDR3 consists of 13 residues. The CDR3 here is CASSTTGVGTQYF. The CDR3 DNA sequence: TGTGCCAGCAGCACCACAGGGGTGGGTACGCAGTATTTT.

The chain uses TRBV7-3 and TRBJ2-2; 10 bases match TRBD2. CDR1 SGHTA and CDR2 FQGTGA come from the germline V gene. J gave up 5 bases and V 4 bases, and 4 bases lay outside the gene matches. The length of the CDR3 is 15 residues. CDR3 sequence: CASSSLAGRTGELFF. DNA of the CDR3: TGTGCCAGCAGCTCACTAGCGGGACGGACCGGGGAGCTGTTTTTT. Together with reference TRBV7-3 and TRBJ2-2, the CDR3 gives the full variable domain: GAGVSQTPSNKVTEKGKYVELRCDPISGHTALYWYRQSLGQGPEFLIYFQGTGAADDSGLPNDRFFAVRPEGSVSTLKIQRTERGDSAVYLCASSSLAGRTGELFFGEGSRLTVL.

V usage is TRBV11-2 and J usage is TRBJ2-3; D gene uncertain. V was cut by 1 base and J by 4 bases, with 6 bases left in between. From germline, CDR1 is SGHAT and CDR2 FQNNGV. The CDR3 loop spans 13 amino acids. Here the CDR3 DNA reads TGTGCCAGCAGCTTAGGGCTGGCAGATACGCAGTATTTT. It translates to CASSLGLADTQYF.

This clone occurred a few times. The chain employs TRBV10-2 and TRBJ2-3, with TRBD2 matching 8 bases. Germline CDR1 WSHSY, CDR2 SAAADI. This CDR3 contains 14 residues. V shed 7 bases, J shed 4 bases, and the junction held 7 bases outside the gene matches. CDR3 protein: CASKLAGTADTQYF. The CDR3 region has the DNA TGCGCCAGCAAATTAGCGGGAACCGCAGATACGCAGTATTTT.

This sequence joins TRBV18 and TRBJ1-2, with D unclear. V lost 3 bases and J 6 bases, leaving 14 bases between the germline ends. Germline values: CDR1 KGHSH, CDR2 LQKENI. The CDR3 contains 14 residues. The CDR3 nucleotides are TGTGCCAGCTCACCTTCCCACGTGTATGATGGCTACACCTTC. Translation gives CASSPSHVYDGYTF.

This chain connects TRBV20-1 to TRBJ1-2, with D unresolved. The V gene lost 3 bases and the J gene lost 7 bases, with 6 bases spanning the gap. Looked up from germline, CDR1 is DFQATT and CDR2 is SNEGSKA (reference sequence). This CDR3 contains 10 residues. CDR3 amino acids: CSARRAGYTF. In nucleotides, the CDR3 is TGCAGTGCTAGGAGGGCTGGCTACACCTTC.

This clone was counted at least ten times. This rearrangement joins TRBV28 to TRBJ2-4; 10 bases are shared with TRBD2. The V gene end was trimmed by 6 bases and the J gene end by 0 bases; junction bases not matched to a gene: 2. The CDR3 contains 15 residues. From germline, CDR1 is MDHEN and CDR2 SYDVKM. The CDR3 reads CASRTSGEAKNIQYF. The CDR3 DNA sequence: TGTGCCAGCAGAACTAGCGGGGAAGCCAAAAACATTCAGTACTTC.

CDR3 coding DNA: TGCGCCAGCAGCCAAGGGGCTAGGGGTAGAGCGGGAGCCCCCGGGGAGCTGTTTTTT. Translated, it gives CASSQGARGRAGAPGELFF. The chain couples TRBV4-3 to TRBJ2-2; 8 nucleotides match TRBD2. V shed 1 base and J 6 bases; nucleotides not matched to a gene: 16. Germline assignment: CDR1 LGHNA and CDR2 YSLEER. The CDR3 totals 19 residues.

This clone was counted a few times. The sample contains more than one DNA sequence encoding this CDR3. This rearrangement joins TRBV29-1 to TRBJ2-5; unclear D gene. CDR3 length equals 9 residues. Germline CDR1 SQVTM, CDR2 ANQGSEA. Trimming left V 4 bases short and J 4 bases short, with 1 base between. The CDR3 sequence is CSVGETQYF. DNA for the CDR3: TGCAGCGTTGGAGAGACCCAGTACTTC.

The rearrangement uses TRBV2 and TRBJ1-4; no definite D call. Germline loops: CDR1 SNHLY, CDR2 FYNNEI. V lost 0 bases, J lost 10 bases, and 12 bases lay in between. The CDR3 extends over 14 amino acids. The CDR3 protein is CASSEAPLPGKLFF. The CDR3 DNA reads as TGTGCCAGCAGTGAAGCCCCTCTCCCGGGAAAACTGTTTTTT.

This clone was seen only a few times. This chain links TRBV20-1 with TRBJ2-1, with D uncertain. The V gene lost 4 bases and the J gene lost 4 bases, with 5 bases spanning the gap. The CDR3 has 11 amino acids. Germline V gene data show CDR1 as DFQATT and CDR2 as SNEGSKA (reference sequence). The CDR3 bases are TGCAGTGCTATGTTTTACAATGAGCAGTTCTTC. Translating gives CSAMFYNEQFF.